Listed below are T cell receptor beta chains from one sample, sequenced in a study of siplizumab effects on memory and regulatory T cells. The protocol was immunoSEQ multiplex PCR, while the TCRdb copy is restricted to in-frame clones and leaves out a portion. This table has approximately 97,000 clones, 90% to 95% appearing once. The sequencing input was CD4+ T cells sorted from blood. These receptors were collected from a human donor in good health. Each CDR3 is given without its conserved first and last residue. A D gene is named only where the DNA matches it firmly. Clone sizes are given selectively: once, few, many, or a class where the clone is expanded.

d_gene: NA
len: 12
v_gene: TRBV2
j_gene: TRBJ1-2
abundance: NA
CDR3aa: ASSEGRGISGYT

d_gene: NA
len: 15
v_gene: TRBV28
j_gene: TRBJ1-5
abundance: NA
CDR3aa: ASSLEYLGKGNQPQH

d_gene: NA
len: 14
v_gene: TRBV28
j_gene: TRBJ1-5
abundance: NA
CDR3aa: ASSFLLSGGSQPQH

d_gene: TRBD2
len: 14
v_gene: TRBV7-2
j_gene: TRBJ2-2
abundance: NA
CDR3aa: ASSSTGTSGRGELF

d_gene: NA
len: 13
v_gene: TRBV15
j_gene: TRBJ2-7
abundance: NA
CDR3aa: ATSRGMDITYEQY

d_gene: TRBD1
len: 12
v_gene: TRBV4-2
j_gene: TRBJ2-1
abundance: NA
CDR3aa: ASSLDRVISEQF

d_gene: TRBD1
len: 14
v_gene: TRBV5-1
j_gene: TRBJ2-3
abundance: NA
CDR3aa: ASSLEWGQGTDTQY

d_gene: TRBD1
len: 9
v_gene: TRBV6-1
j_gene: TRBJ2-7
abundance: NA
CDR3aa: ASIIQGARY

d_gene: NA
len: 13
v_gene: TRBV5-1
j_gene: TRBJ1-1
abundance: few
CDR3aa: ASSTLRGVNTEAF

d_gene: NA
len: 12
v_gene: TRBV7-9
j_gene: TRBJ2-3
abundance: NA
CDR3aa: ASGTQMGTDTQY

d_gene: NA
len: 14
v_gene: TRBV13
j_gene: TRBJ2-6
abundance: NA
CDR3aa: ASSFFQGSGANVLT

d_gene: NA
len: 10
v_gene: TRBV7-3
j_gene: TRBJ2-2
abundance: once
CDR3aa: ASSLQGGELF

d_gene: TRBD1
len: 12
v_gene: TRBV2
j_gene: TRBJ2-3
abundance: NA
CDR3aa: ASRRTGGTDTQY

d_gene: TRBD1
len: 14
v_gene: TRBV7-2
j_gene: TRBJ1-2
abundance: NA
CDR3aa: ASSHRTGIRSYGYT

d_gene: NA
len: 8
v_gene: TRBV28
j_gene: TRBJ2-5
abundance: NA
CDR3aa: ASRGETQY

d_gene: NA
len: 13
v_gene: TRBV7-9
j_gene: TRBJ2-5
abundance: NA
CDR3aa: ASSLGGGRRETQY

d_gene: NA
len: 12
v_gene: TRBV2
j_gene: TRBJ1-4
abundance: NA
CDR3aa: ASRARQVAEKLF

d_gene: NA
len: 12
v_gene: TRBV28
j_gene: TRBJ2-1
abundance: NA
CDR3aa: ASSLSRELGEQF

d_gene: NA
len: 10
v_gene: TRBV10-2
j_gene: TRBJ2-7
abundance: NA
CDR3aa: ASSEPLSGQY

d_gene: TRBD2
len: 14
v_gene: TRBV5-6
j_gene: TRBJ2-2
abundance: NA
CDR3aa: ASSFPSGRATGELF

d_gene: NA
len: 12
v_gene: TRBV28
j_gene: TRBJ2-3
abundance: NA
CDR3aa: ASSPPGGTDTQY

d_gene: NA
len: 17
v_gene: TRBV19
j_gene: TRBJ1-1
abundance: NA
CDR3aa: ASSIDHYIVDPTNTEAF

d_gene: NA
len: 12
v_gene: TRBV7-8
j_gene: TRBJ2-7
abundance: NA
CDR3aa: ASSSFAGSYEQY

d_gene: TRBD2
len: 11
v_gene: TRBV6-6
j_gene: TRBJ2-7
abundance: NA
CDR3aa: ASSLGLHYEQY

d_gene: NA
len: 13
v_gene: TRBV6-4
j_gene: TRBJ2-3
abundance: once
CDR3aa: ASEPRRAKEDTQY

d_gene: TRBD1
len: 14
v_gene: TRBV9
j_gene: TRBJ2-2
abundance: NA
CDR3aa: ASSVGGQVHTGELF

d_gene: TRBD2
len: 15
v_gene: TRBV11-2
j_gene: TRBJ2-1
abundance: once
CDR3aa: ASSSAIAGGPLYEQF

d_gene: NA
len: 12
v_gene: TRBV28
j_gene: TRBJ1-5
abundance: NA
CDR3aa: ASSLLRGNQPQH

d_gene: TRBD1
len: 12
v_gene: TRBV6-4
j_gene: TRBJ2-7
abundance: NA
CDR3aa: ASSVEQGAYEQY